These T cell receptor beta chains were read from a single sample in a study of OX40 agonist ivuxolimab in advanced cancers. Measured with immunoSEQ multiplex PCR; TCRdb has only the in-frame clones, and not every one. The table lists 70,000 or so clones, roughly 87% of them singletons. This specimen was CD4+ or CD8+ T cells sorted from blood, taken in a trial of the OX40 agonist ivuxolimab. These receptors were collected from an adult with an advanced solid tumor such as melanoma, head and neck, liver or kidney cancer. The CDR3 runs from the conserved cysteine through the conserved F or W. D genes are given only for firm matches. Size is omitted from some rows. Given values are once, few, many or a class for expanded clones.

-	TRBV6-6	15	TRBJ2-2	TRBD1	TGTGCCAGCAGCCGTGGACAGGGGGCAACCGGGGAGCTGTTTTTT	CASSRGQGATGELFF
-	TRBV4-1	15	TRBJ2-7	-	TGCGCCAGCAGCCAATATTTCGACAGCTCCTACGAGCAGTACTTC	CASSQYFDSSYEQYF
once	TRBV27	17	TRBJ2-5	TRBD2	TGTGCCAGCAGTTTACGCGTAGCGGGAGGGAACCAAGAGACCCAGTACTTC	CASSLRVAGGNQETQYF
-	TRBV18	13	TRBJ1-2	-	TGTGCCAGCTCACATCCAGTATCGGGTGGCTACACCTTC	CASSHPVSGGYTF
-	TRBV18	20	TRBJ2-3	TRBD1	TGTGCCAGCTCACTTACCCCCCCCCAGGGGGCTGTGGGTGTTGCAGATACGCAGTATTTT	CASSLTPPQGAVGVADTQYF
-	TRBV11-3	16	TRBJ2-7	-	TGTGCCAGCAGCTTAAGTTACCGGCCCCTGCCTTACGAGCAGTACTTC	CASSLSYRPLPYEQYF
-	TRBV19	16	TRBJ2-5	TRBD2	TGTGCCAGTAGTACCGCTAGCGGGGGGGCTTGGGAGACCCAGTACTTC	CASSTASGGAWETQYF
-	TRBV4-1	18	TRBJ2-2	TRBD2	TGCGCCAGCAGCCCTTCCGGGACTAGCGGGAGGTACACCGGGGAGCTGTTTTTT	CASSPSGTSGRYTGELFF
-	TRBV6-5	15	TRBJ2-5	TRBD2	TGTGCCAGCAGGGTGCGACTAGCGGGAACGGAGACCCAGTACTTC	CASRVRLAGTETQYF
-	TRBV28	13	TRBJ2-2	-	TGTGCCAGCAGGGACAGAAACACCGGGGAGCTGTTTTTT	CASRDRNTGELFF
few	TRBV27	14	TRBJ1-5	-	TGTGCCAGCAGTTCGGGACTTAGCAATCAGCCCCAGCATTTT	CASSSGLSNQPQHF
-	TRBV7-8	15	TRBJ2-5	TRBD1	TGTGCCAGCAGCCAGAGGGACAGGGGGCGGGAGACCCAGTACTTC	CASSQRDRGRETQYF
-	TRBV6-5	13	TRBJ2-7	TRBD1	TGTGCCAGCAAAAGGGACAGGGCCTACGAGCAGTACTTC	CASKRDRAYEQYF
-	TRBV18	13	TRBJ2-5	-	TGTGCCAGCTCACCCACAGGAGGAGAGACCCAGTACTTC	CASSPTGGETQYF
-	TRBV7-2	16	TRBJ2-7	TRBD2	TGTGCCAGCAGCTTAGAGGGTAGCGGGGTCTCCTACGAGCAGTACTTC	CASSLEGSGVSYEQYF
-	TRBV19	16	TRBJ2-3	TRBD2	TGTGCCAGTAGTATCGGGGCCCTAGGGAGGGGAGATACGCAGTATTTT	CASSIGALGRGDTQYF
-	TRBV11-3	14	TRBJ1-4	-	TGTGCCAGCAGCTGGGCCCTGGGGAATGAAAAACTGTTTTTT	CASSWALGNEKLFF
-	TRBV2	12	TRBJ1-5	-	TGTGCCAGCAGTGGACCGAATCAGCCCCAGCATTTT	CASSGPNQPQHF
-	TRBV5-1	15	TRBJ2-7	-	TGCGCCACCTCGTTTAGGGGCTCGAGCTCCTACGAGCAGTACTTC	CATSFRGSSSYEQYF
-	TRBV23-1	16	TRBJ2-7	-	TGCGCCAGCAGTCAATCGAGGGGGGGCGAAACCTACGAGCAGTACTTC	CASSQSRGGETYEQYF
-	TRBV27	14	TRBJ1-5	-	TGTGCCAGCAGTTTACAGCTTAGCAATCAGCCCCAGCATTTT	CASSLQLSNQPQHF
few	TRBV5-6	13	TRBJ2-7	-	TGTGCCAGCAGCTTGGTCGGGCCCTACGAGCAGTACTTC	CASSLVGPYEQYF